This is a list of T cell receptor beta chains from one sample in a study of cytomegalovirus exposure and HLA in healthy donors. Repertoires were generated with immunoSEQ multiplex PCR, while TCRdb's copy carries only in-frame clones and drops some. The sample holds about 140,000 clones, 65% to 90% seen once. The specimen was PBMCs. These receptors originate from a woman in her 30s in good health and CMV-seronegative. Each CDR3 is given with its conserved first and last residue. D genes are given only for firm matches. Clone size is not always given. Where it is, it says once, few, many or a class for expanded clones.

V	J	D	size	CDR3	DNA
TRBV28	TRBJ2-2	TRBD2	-	CASRLGGLAGVHTGELFF	TGTGCCAGCAGACTCGGCGGACTAGCGGGAGTTCACACCGGGGAGCTGTTTTTT
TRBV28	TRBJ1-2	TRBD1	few	CASSLPGGACGYTF	TGTGCCAGCAGTTTGCCAGGGGGCGCGTGTGGCTACACCTTC
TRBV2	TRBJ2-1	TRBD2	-	CATVLTSPRLNEQFF	TGTGCCACCGTATTGACTAGCCCTCGTCTGAATGAGCAGTTCTTC
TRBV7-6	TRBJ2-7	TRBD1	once	CASSLGGTGLSYEQYF	TGTGCCAGCAGCCTAGGGGGGACAGGACTTTCCTACGAGCAGTACTTC
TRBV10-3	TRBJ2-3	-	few	CAISGVINRARSTDTQYF	TGTGCCATCAGTGGGGTAATCAACAGGGCTCGTAGCACAGATACGCAGTATTTT
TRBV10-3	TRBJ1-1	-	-	CAISPQGSVTEAFF	TGTGCCATCAGCCCACAGGGATCGGTCACTGAAGCTTTCTTT
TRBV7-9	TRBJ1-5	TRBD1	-	CSSSLGDRKPQHF	TGTTCCAGCAGCTTGGGGGACAGAAAGCCCCAGCATTTT
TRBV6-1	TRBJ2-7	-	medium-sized	CASSPGVAGPYEQYF	TGTGCCAGCAGCCCCGGAGTGGCTGGTCCCTACGAGCAGTACTTC
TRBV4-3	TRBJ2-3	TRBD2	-	CASSQHTSGGGRDTQYF	TGCGCCAGCAGCCAACACACTAGCGGGGGGGGACGAGATACGCAGTATTTT
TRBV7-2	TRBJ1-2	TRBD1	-	CASSFSRDRGEGYTF	TGTGCCAGCAGCTTTAGCCGGGACAGGGGTGAGGGCTACACCTTC
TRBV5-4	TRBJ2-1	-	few	CASSPAMKTYNEQFF	TGTGCCAGCAGCCCCGCGATGAAAACCTACAATGAGCAGTTCTTC
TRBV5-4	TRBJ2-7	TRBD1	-	CASSSGQEFYEQYF	TGTGCCAGCAGCTCGGGACAGGAATTTTACGAGCAGTACTTC
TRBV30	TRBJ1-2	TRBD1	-	CAWRGQGLEGYTF	TGTGCCTGGAGGGGACAGGGGTTGGAGGGCTACACCTTC
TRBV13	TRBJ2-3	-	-	CASSLGGGVTDTQYF	TGTGCCAGCAGCTTAGGAGGGGGAGTCACAGATACGCAGTATTTT
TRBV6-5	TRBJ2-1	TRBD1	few	CASKTGGINEQFF	TGTGCCAGCAAGACAGGGGGCATCAATGAGCAGTTCTTC
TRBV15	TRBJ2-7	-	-	CATSRDLRGGEQYF	TGTGCCACCAGCAGAGATTTAAGGGGCGGCGAGCAGTACTTC
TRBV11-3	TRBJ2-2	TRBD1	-	CASSPHRGNTGELFF	TGTGCCAGCAGCCCCCACAGGGGGAACACCGGGGAGCTGTTTTTT
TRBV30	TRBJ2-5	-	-	CAWVSQGTSGETQYF	TGTGCCTGGGTCTCTCAGGGTACGTCAGGAGAGACCCAGTACTTC
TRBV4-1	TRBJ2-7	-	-	CASSHPGTGLYEQYF	TGCGCCAGCAGCCATCCGGGAACGGGTCTGTACGAGCAGTACTTC
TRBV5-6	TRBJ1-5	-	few	CASSFTGIQPQHF	TGTGCCAGCAGCTTTACGGGGATTCAGCCCCAGCATTTT
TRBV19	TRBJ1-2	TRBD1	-	CASGRQGAIANYGYTF	TGTGCCAGTGGTCGGCAGGGGGCGATTGCGAACTATGGCTACACCTTC
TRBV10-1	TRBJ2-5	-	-	CASSESGRETQYF	TGCGCCAGCAGTGAGTCGGGGAGAGAGACCCAGTACTTC
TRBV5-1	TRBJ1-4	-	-	CASSLGVRANEKLFF	TGCGCCAGCAGCTTGGGGGTCAGGGCCAATGAAAAACTGTTTTTT
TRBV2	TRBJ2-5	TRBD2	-	CASSGGLAHETQYF	TGTGCCAGCAGTGGGGGACTAGCACATGAGACCCAGTACTTC
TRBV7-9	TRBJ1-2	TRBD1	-	CASSPDRGGSYTF	TGTGCCAGCAGCCCGGACAGGGGTGGTAGCTACACCTTC
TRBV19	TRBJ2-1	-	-	CASSPWGGNFNEQFF	TGTGCCAGTAGCCCCTGGGGCGGGAACTTCAATGAGCAGTTCTTC
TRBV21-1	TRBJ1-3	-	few	CASSNQRSSGNTIYF	TGTGCCAGCAGCAACCAAAGGAGCTCTGGAAACACCATATATTTT
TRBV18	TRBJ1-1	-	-	CASSPRSAGYTEAFF	TGTGCCAGCTCACCGCGATCTGCGGGGTACACTGAAGCTTTCTTT
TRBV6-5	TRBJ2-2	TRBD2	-	CASSLLAGGQVGELFF	TGTGCCAGCAGTTTACTAGCGGGGGGCCAGGTCGGGGAGCTGTTTTTT
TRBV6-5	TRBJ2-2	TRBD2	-	CASRNVGLATGELFF	TGTGCCAGCAGGAACGTGGGACTAGCCACCGGGGAGCTGTTTTTT
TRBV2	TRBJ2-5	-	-	CASSSGDIFGTQYF	TGTGCCAGCAGTTCAGGGGACATCTTTGGGACCCAGTACTTC
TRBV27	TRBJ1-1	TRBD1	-	CASSLGRTGNTEAFF	TGTGCCAGCAGTTTGGGACGGACAGGGAACACTGAAGCTTTCTTT
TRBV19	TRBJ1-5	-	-	CASSISDIPQHF	TGTGCCAGTAGTATCTCGGACATCCCTCAGCATTTT
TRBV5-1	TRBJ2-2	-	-	CASSFSGRNTGELFF	TGCGCCAGCAGCTTTTCAGGGCGGAACACCGGGGAGCTGTTTTTT
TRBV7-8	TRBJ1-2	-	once	CASAPPAGSWNYGYTF	TGTGCCAGCGCCCCCCCGGCCGGGTCATGGAACTATGGCTACACCTTC
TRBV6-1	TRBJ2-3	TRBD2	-	CASRLAGGTDTQYF	TGTGCCAGCAGGCTAGCGGGGGGGACAGATACGCAGTATTTT
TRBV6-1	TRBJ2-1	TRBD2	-	CASSAGLAVINEQFF	TGTGCCAGCAGTGCGGGACTAGCGGTTATCAATGAGCAGTTCTTC
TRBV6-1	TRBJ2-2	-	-	CASSRTSSGELFF	TGTGCCAGCAGTAGAACTTCCTCCGGGGAGCTGTTTTTT
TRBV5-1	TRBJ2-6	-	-	CASSFGSGSGANVLTF	TGCGCCAGCAGCTTTGGGTCAGGCTCTGGGGCCAACGTCCTGACTTTC
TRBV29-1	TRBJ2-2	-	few	CSVDLTGNTGELFF	TGCAGCGTTGACCTGACAGGGAACACCGGGGAGCTGTTTTTT
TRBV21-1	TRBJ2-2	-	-	CASSKAIQPQGQEDTGELFF	TGTGCCAGCAGCAAAGCAATCCAACCGCAGGGACAGGAGGACACCGGGGAGCTGTTTTTT
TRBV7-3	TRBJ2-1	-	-	CASSPEGIYNEQFF	TGTGCCAGCAGCCCCGAGGGCATTTACAATGAGCAGTTCTTC
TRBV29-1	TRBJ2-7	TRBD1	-	CSVRGQGYEQYF	TGCAGCGTTCGCGGACAGGGCTACGAGCAGTACTTC
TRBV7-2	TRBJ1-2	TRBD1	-	CASSEGGGAPGYTF	TGTGCCAGCAGCGAAGGAGGGGGCGCACCTGGCTACACCTTC
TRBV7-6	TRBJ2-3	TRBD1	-	CASSPRTGRSTDTQYF	TGTGCCAGCAGCCCCCGGACAGGGCGGAGCACAGATACGCAGTATTTT
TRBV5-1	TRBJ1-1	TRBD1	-	CASSWRGQGDTEAFF	TGCGCCAGCAGCTGGAGGGGACAGGGGGACACTGAAGCTTTCTTT
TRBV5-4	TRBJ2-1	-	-	CASSPSVGSSYNEQFF	TGTGCCAGCAGCCCCTCTGTGGGGAGCTCCTACAATGAGCAGTTCTTC
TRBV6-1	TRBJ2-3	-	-	CASSAHPRGTSTDTQYF	TGTGCCAGCAGTGCCCACCCTCGCGGGACTAGCACAGATACGCAGTATTTT
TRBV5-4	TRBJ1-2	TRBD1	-	CASSLVDRAYGYTF	TGTGCCAGCAGCTTGGTGGACAGGGCCTATGGCTACACCTTC
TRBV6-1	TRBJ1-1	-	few	CASSDRAGMNTEAFF	TGTGCCAGCAGTGACCGGGCCGGGATGAACACTGAAGCTTTCTTT
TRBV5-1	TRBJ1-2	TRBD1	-	CASSLDPGTGSAYGYTF	TGCGCCAGCAGCTTGGACCCCGGGACAGGGTCCGCCTATGGCTACACCTTC
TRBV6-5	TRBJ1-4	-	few	CASSYRTDEKLFF	TGTGCCAGCAGTTACAGGACAGATGAAAAACTGTTTTTT
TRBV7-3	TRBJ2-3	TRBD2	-	CASSYSGGAADTQYF	TGTGCCAGCAGCTATAGCGGGGGGGCCGCAGATACGCAGTATTTT
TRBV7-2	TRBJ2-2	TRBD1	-	CASSLSGGQGELFF	TGTGCCAGCAGCTTAAGTGGGGGACAGGGAGAGCTGTTTTTT
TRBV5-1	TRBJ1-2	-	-	CASSLVLGAGGYTF	TGCGCCAGCAGCTTGGTGTTGGGGGCGGGTGGCTACACCTTC
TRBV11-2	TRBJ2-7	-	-	CASSLVGGSYEQYF	TGTGCCAGCAGCTTAGTCGGCGGATCCTACGAGCAGTACTTC
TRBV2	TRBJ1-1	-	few	CASSATGLSTEAFF	TGTGCCAGCAGCGCCACAGGGCTCAGCACTGAAGCTTTCTTT
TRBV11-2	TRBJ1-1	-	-	CASSLGAVGAPSNTEAFF	TGTGCCAGCAGCTTAGGGGCGGTAGGGGCCCCGTCGAACACTGAAGCTTTCTTT
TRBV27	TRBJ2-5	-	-	CASSPMTEIQETQYF	TGTGCCAGCAGTCCCATGACAGAAATCCAAGAGACCCAGTACTTC